This T cell receptor beta chain appears in the sequencing data of a study of spatial heterogeneity in lung cancer. About the study: Compared with alpha-chain sequences, beta-chain sequences were consistently detected in greater numbers.

Each molecule of TCR cDNA was tagged with one unique molecular identifier. TCRdb ran MiXCR on the 5' RACE reads and lists one entry per CDR3 protein. Of 82,000 or so distinct CDR3 sequences in the sample, around 12% were seen once. Time point noted: sample taken at primary tumor resection. TCRs were sequenced from unsorted whole RNA of tumor, nontumor lung or PBMC. This CDR3 has 15 residues. CDR1 MDHEN and CDR2 SYDVKM come from the germline V gene. V gave up 6 bases and J gave up 4 bases, with 18 bases separating them. The chain uses TRBV28 and TRBJ2-5; D is ambiguous. The TCR was taken from a male donor with early-stage non-small cell lung cancer. Sequenced material: PBMCs, taken at surgery. CDR3 region: CASSRSGPRLETQYF. The DNA for the CDR3 is TGTGCCAGCAGCCGGTCCGGCCCAAGATTAGAGACCCAGTACTTC.